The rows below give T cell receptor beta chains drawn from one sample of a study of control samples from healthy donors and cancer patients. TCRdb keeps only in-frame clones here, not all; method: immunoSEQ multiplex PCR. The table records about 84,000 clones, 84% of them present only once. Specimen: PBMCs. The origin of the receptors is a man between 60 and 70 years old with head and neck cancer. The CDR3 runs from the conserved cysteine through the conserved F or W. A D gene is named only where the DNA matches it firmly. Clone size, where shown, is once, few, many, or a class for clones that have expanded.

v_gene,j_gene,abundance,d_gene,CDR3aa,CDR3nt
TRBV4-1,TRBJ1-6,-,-,CASSHPQVSPLHF,TGCGCCAGCAGCCATCCTCAGGTTTCACCCCTCCACTTT
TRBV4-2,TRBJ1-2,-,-,CASSQGETYGYTF,TGTGCCAGCAGCCAAGGGGAAACCTATGGCTACACCTTC
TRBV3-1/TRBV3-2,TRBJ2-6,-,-,CASSQAGANVLTF,TGTGCCAGCAGCCAGGCTGGGGCCAACGTCCTGACTTTC
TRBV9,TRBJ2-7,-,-,CASSGYPRKGPYEQYF,TGTGCCAGCAGCGGGTACCCTAGGAAGGGGCCCTACGAGCAGTACTTC
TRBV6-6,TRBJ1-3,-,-,CASKSAGLGNTIYF,TGTGCCAGCAAATCGGCCGGCTTAGGAAACACCATATATTTT
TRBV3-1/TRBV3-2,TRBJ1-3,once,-,CASTPFLAPANTIYF,TGTGCCAGCACCCCATTCTTGGCTCCGGCTAACACCATATATTTT
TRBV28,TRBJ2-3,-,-,CASSFGLTQITDTQYF,TGTGCCAGCAGTTTTGGGCTGACTCAAATCACAGATACGCAGTATTTT
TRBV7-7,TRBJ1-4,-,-,CASSAQIDEKLFF,TGTGCCAGCAGCGCGCAGATTGATGAAAAACTGTTTTTT
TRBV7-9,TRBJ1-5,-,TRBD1,CASSLGQGSNQPQHF,TGTGCCAGCAGCCTGGGACAGGGGAGCAATCAGCCCCAGCATTTT
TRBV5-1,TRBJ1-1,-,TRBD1,CASSLGQGYGMNTEAFF,TGCGCCAGCAGCTTGGGACAGGGTTATGGGATGAACACTGAAGCTTTCTTT
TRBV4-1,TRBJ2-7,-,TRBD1,CASSQLQGALYEQYF,TGCGCCAGCAGCCAATTACAGGGGGCGCTATACGAGCAGTACTTC
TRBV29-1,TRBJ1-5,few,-,CSVATGGVGSQPQHF,TGCAGCGTTGCTACAGGTGGGGTCGGTAGTCAGCCCCAGCATTTT
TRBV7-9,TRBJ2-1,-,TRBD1,CASSAPPTGGNEQFF,TGTGCCAGCAGCGCTCCCCCGACAGGGGGGAATGAGCAGTTCTTC
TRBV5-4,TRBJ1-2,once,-,CASSLEGNGYTF,TGTGCCAGCAGCTTGGAGGGAAATGGCTACACCTTC
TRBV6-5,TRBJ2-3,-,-,CASSYSAGGTDTQYF,TGTGCCAGCAGTTACTCAGCAGGCGGCACAGATACGCAGTATTTT
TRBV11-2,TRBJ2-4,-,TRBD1,CASSLGGTGGRESKNIQYF,TGTGCCAGCAGCTTAGGGGGGACAGGGGGCCGGGAGTCCAAAAACATTCAGTACTTC
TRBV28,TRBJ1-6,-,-,CASSLITVNSPLHF,TGTGCCAGCAGTTTAATTACGGTGAATTCACCCCTCCACTTT
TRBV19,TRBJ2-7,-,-,CASSLHGGTPEQYF,TGTGCCAGTAGTCTCCACGGCGGGACGCCCGAGCAGTACTTC